Listed below are T cell receptor beta chains from one sample, sequenced in a study of T cell responses to AZD1222 COVID-19 vaccine. Profiled with immunoSEQ multiplex PCR; TCRdb holds only in-frame clones, not every one. This sample carries 99,000 or so clones, roughly nine tenths of them seen once, and the ten largest clones take 44%. The sample in question was peripheral blood, obtained 28 days after the second AZD1222 dose. The receptors derive from an adult who received the AZD1222 COVID-19 vaccine. Both conserved end residues are part of each CDR3. The D gene is left open where the match is weak. Clone size, where shown, is once, few, many, or a class for clones that have expanded.

TRBJ2-3,TRBV2,.,.,CASSEARTPPDTQYF,TGTGCCAGCAGTGAAGCCAGGACCCCCCCAGATACGCAGTATTTT
TRBJ1-2,TRBV2,.,.,CASKPQGDPPYGYTF,TGTGCCAGCAAACCTCAGGGCGACCCCCCCTATGGCTACACCTTC
TRBJ2-2,TRBV27,.,.,CASSSNTGELFF,TGTGCCAGCAGTTCAAACACCGGGGAGCTGTTTTTT
TRBJ2-3,TRBV5-1,.,.,CASSFSTSTDTQYF,TGCGCCAGCAGCTTCTCGACTAGCACAGATACGCAGTATTTT
TRBJ1-3,TRBV28,.,.,CASTEGSGGANGNTIYF,TGTGCCAGCACCGAGGGTAGCGGGGGCGCGAATGGAAACACCATATATTTT
TRBJ2-7,TRBV28,.,TRBD1,CASSLTGTGVDYEQYF,TGTGCCAGCAGTTTAACCGGGACAGGGGTTGACTACGAGCAGTACTTC
TRBJ1-2,TRBV28,.,TRBD1,CASSPEYRGVYTF,TGTGCCAGCAGTCCAGAGTACAGGGGTGTCTACACCTTC
TRBJ2-4,TRBV4-1,.,.,CASSQVGQPIAKNIQYF,TGCGCCAGCAGCCAAGTAGGACAGCCTATAGCCAAAAACATTCAGTACTTC
TRBJ2-1,TRBV11-3,.,.,CASSLIGGNEQFF,TGTGCCAGCAGCCTAATAGGGGGGAATGAGCAGTTCTTC
TRBJ2-7,TRBV28,.,.,CASSLSGPYEQYF,TGTGCCAGCAGCTTGTCCGGTCCCTACGAGCAGTACTTC
TRBJ2-3,TRBV28,once,.,CASSPSLKNTQYF,TGTGCCAGCAGTCCCAGCCTAAAAAATACGCAGTATTTT
TRBJ2-3,TRBV7-9,.,.,CASVLTGVTDTQYF,TGTGCCAGCGTACTTACGGGGGTAACAGATACGCAGTATTTT
TRBJ1-4,TRBV3-1/TRBV3-2,.,.,CASSQGVDEKLFF,TGTGCCAGCAGCCAAGGAGTGGATGAAAAACTGTTTTTT
TRBJ2-5,TRBV7-2,.,TRBD2,CASSLPGLAGGLKTQYF,TGTGCCAGCAGCCTTCCGGGACTAGCGGGAGGGCTAAAGACCCAGTACTTC
TRBJ2-7,TRBV4-1,.,.,CASSRAGGYEQYF,TGCGCCAGCAGCCGGGCAGGTGGGTACGAGCAGTACTTC
TRBJ2-2,TRBV11-3,.,TRBD2,CASSPLAGVNTGELFF,TGTGCCAGCAGCCCGTTAGCGGGGGTAAACACCGGGGAGCTGTTTTTT
TRBJ1-4,TRBV14,.,TRBD1,CASSQDRQGGMEKLFF,TGTGCCAGCAGCCAAGATCGGCAGGGGGGGATGGAAAAACTGTTTTTT
TRBJ2-2,TRBV5-1,.,TRBD1,CASSLTGTGNTGELFF,TGCGCCAGCAGCCTTACCGGGACAGGGAACACCGGGGAGCTGTTTTTT
TRBJ2-1,TRBV7-2,.,TRBD2,CASSAPGLAGSSEQFF,TGTGCCAGCAGCGCGCCGGGACTAGCGGGGTCCTCTGAGCAGTTCTTC
TRBJ1-3,TRBV27,few,.,CASSLGGAFSGNTIYF,TGTGCCAGCAGTTTAGGTGGAGCCTTCTCTGGAAACACCATATATTTT
TRBJ1-4,TRBV18,few,.,CASSPARGVATNEKLFF,TGTGCCAGCTCCCCGGCCAGGGGAGTTGCAACTAATGAAAAACTGTTTTTT
TRBJ2-7,TRBV4-2,.,TRBD2,CASSQDLPIAGVPYEQYF,TGTGCCAGCAGCCAAGATCTCCCCATAGCGGGAGTGCCCTACGAGCAGTACTTC
TRBJ2-3,TRBV3-1/TRBV3-2,.,.,CASSQTMGNTQYF,TGTGCCAGCAGCCAGACCATGGGGAATACGCAGTATTTT
TRBJ2-1,TRBV7-2,once,.,CASSLAQGNYNEQFF,TGTGCCAGCAGCTTAGCTCAGGGGAACTACAATGAGCAGTTCTTC
TRBJ2-7,TRBV7-2,.,TRBD1,CASSEPGQGGEQYF,TGTGCCAGCAGCGAGCCGGGACAGGGAGGTGAGCAGTACTTC
TRBJ1-4,TRBV30,.,.,CAWSRGEKLFF,TGTGCCTGGAGTAGGGGTGAAAAACTGTTTTTT
TRBJ2-7,TRBV27,.,.,CASSAGYEQYF,TGTGCCAGCAGCGCGGGGTACGAGCAGTACTTC
TRBJ2-7,TRBV11-2,.,.,CASGVGGNSYEQYF,TGTGCCAGCGGTGTGGGGGGAAACTCCTACGAGCAGTACTTC
TRBJ1-5,TRBV19,.,.,CASSIRGGDQPQHF,TGTGCCAGTAGTATACGGGGTGGGGATCAGCCCCAGCATTTT
TRBJ2-2,TRBV28,.,TRBD2,CASRLRDEGGRSGELFF,TGTGCCAGCAGACTCCGGGACGAGGGAGGGCGGAGCGGGGAGCTGTTTTTT
TRBJ2-7,TRBV7-8,.,.,CASSSRSPTQGEQYF,TGTGCCAGCAGCTCTCGAAGCCCCACCCAGGGAGAGCAGTACTTC
TRBJ1-1,TRBV9,.,.,CASSEGNTEAFF,TGTGCCAGCAGCGAGGGGAACACTGAAGCTTTCTTT
TRBJ2-7,TRBV29-1,.,.,CSVERGRASGYEQYF,TGCAGCGTTGAACGGGGCAGGGCGTCCGGCTACGAGCAGTACTTC
TRBJ2-7,TRBV7-2,.,.,CASSLDPLTYEQYF,TGTGCCAGCAGCTTAGATCCTCTTACCTACGAGCAGTACTTC
TRBJ2-1,TRBV7-3,.,TRBD2,CASSPDLRGSSYNEQFF,TGTGCCAGCAGCCCGGACTTGCGGGGGAGCTCCTACAATGAGCAGTTCTTC
TRBJ2-1,TRBV6-5,.,TRBD1,CASRQGLTYNEQFF,TGTGCCAGCAGACAGGGGCTTACCTACAATGAGCAGTTCTTC
TRBJ2-7,TRBV4-2,few,TRBD1,CASSQGTGGDYEQYF,TGTGCCAGCAGCCAGGGGACAGGGGGCGATTACGAGCAGTACTTC
TRBJ2-5,TRBV7-8,.,.,CASSPYRETQYF,TGTGCCAGCAGCCCATACCGGGAGACCCAGTACTTC
TRBJ1-1,TRBV18,once,.,CASSRGDGRNTEAFF,TGTGCCAGCTCACGGGGGGACGGACGGAACACTGAAGCTTTCTTT
TRBJ1-1,TRBV19,.,.,CASSADGNTEAFF,TGTGCCAGTAGTGCTGACGGGAACACTGAAGCTTTCTTT
TRBJ1-4,TRBV19,once,.,CASSVRGYEKLFF,TGTGCCAGTTCAGTCCGGGGGTACGAAAAACTGTTTTTT
TRBJ2-1,TRBV5-4,.,TRBD2,CASSLWTSDEQFF,TGTGCCAGCAGCCTTTGGACTAGCGATGAGCAGTTCTTC
TRBJ2-7,TRBV18,.,.,CASSPPNMGTYEQYF,TGTGCCAGCTCACCACCTAACATGGGGACCTACGAGCAGTACTTC
TRBJ2-1,TRBV28,.,TRBD2,CASSLFGWTSGSNEQFF,TGTGCCAGCAGTTTATTCGGATGGACTAGCGGGAGCAATGAGCAGTTCTTC
TRBJ1-5,TRBV19,.,.,CASSTSGSYQPQHF,TGTGCCAGTAGTACCTCAGGGAGTTATCAGCCCCAGCATTTT
TRBJ2-5,TRBV7-2,once,TRBD2,CASSLTSGRGETQYF,TGTGCCAGCAGCCTGACTAGCGGGAGAGGGGAGACCCAGTACTTC
TRBJ2-1,TRBV5-1,.,.,CASSYDPGTNNEQFF,TGCGCCAGCAGCTATGACCCCGGGACAAACAATGAGCAGTTCTTC
TRBJ1-2,TRBV27,.,.,CASRPGRDYGYTF,TGTGCCAGCAGACCGGGACGGGACTATGGCTACACCTTC
TRBJ1-6,TRBV18,once,.,CASSPPRAGKANSPLHF,TGTGCCAGCTCACCACCGAGGGCAGGGAAGGCTAATTCACCCCTCCACTTT
TRBJ2-2,TRBV3-1/TRBV3-2,.,.,CASSRQTGELFF,TGTGCCAGCAGCCGACAAACCGGGGAGCTGTTTTTT
TRBJ1-3,TRBV7-2,.,.,CASSLQASPGNTIYF,TGTGCCAGCAGCTTACAGGCCTCCCCTGGAAACACCATATATTTT
TRBJ2-7,TRBV7-2,.,.,CASSLSYSGSEQYF,TGTGCCAGCAGCCTAAGTTATTCCGGTTCCGAGCAGTACTTC
TRBJ1-3,TRBV5-6,.,.,CASSETPDGAGRNTIYF,TGTGCCAGCAGCGAGACCCCGGATGGGGCAGGGAGAAACACCATATATTTT
TRBJ2-5,TRBV4-2,.,.,CASSRGNQETQYF,TGTGCCAGCAGCCGCGGGAACCAAGAGACCCAGTACTTC
TRBJ1-3,TRBV5-4,.,TRBD1,CASSQKLGGGATGNTIYF,TGTGCCAGCAGCCAAAAACTGGGAGGGGGCGCGACTGGAAACACCATATATTTT
TRBJ1-5,TRBV10-3,once,.,CAISESWDQPQHF,TGTGCCATCAGTGAGTCGTGGGATCAGCCCCAGCATTTT